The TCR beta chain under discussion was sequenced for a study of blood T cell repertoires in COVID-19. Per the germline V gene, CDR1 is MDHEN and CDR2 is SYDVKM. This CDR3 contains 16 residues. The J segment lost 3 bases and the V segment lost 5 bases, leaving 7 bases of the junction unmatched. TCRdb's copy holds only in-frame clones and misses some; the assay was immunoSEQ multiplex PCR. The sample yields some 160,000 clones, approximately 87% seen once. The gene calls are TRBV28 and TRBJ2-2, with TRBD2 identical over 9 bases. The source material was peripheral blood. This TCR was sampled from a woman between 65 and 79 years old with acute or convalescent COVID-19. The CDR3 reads CASSPTLAGYTGELFF. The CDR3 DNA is TGTGCCAGCAGTCCCACTCTAGCGGGATACACCGGGGAGCTGTTTTTT.